Listed here are 30 T cell receptor beta chains from one sample, sequenced in a study of T cell responses to AZD1222 COVID-19 vaccine. Measured with immunoSEQ multiplex PCR; TCRdb has only the in-frame clones, and not every one. The data show some 190,000 clones, 85% to 95% seen once. The sequences come from peripheral blood, collected on day 0 of AZD1222 vaccination. These receptors came from an adult in good health.

The chain uses TRBV27 and TRBJ2-1; 8 nucleotides line up with TRBD2. The V segment lost 0 bases and the J segment 3 bases; nucleotides outside the gene matches: 4. Germline CDR1 reads MNHEY; CDR2 reads SMNVEV (reference sequence). The CDR3 contains 16 residues. CDR3 region: CASSLSRGGIYNEQFF. The CDR3 nucleotides read TGTGCCAGCAGTTTATCGCGCGGGGGGATCTACAATGAGCAGTTCTTC.

This rearrangement joins TRBV4-2 to TRBJ1-2; D not certain. This CDR3 contains 13 residues. Germline CDR1 and CDR2: LGHNA and YNFKEQ. V was clipped by 5 bases and J by 10 bases, with 17 bases between them. The DNA for the CDR3 is TGTGCCAGCAGCTCGGCTACCAGGTGGTACTACACCTTC. As protein: CASSSATRWYYTF.

The gene calls are TRBV11-2 and TRBJ2-5, with D possibly matching TRBD2 (5 bases). Germline CDR1 is SGHAT and CDR2 is FQNNGV. The ends were cut back, 1 base at V and 2 bases at J, with 11 bases in the middle. The CDR3 contains 15 residues. The CDR3 DNA follows: TGTGCCAGCAGCTTAGCCTTTCGGGGACAAGAGACCCAGTACTTC. It codes for CASSLAFRGQETQYF.

The V and J genes are TRBV19 and TRBJ1-6, with TRBD1 matching over 7 bases. Germline CDR1 reads LNHDA; CDR2 reads SQIVND (reference sequence). With V trimmed by 7 bases and J by 10 bases, 22 bases remained unmatched. The CDR3 contains 18 residues. The CDR3 protein is CASTGSGTENSQRSPLHF. DNA for the CDR3: TGTGCCAGTACCGGGTCAGGGACAGAGAATTCCCAGCGCTCACCCCTCCACTTT.

This chain joins TRBV4-1 and TRBJ2-6, with D perhaps TRBD2 (5 bases). Germline CDR1 is MGHRA and CDR2 is YSYEKL. The CDR3 is 17 residues long. Trimming took 3 bases from V and 0 from J, leaving 12 bases between them. DNA for the CDR3: TGCGCCAGCAGCCACGGACTGGCCCGCTCTGGGGCCAACGTCCTGACTTTC. The encoded protein is CASSHGLARSGANVLTF.

For the CDR3, the DNA is TGTGCCTGGAGAGACCGGGACAGAATTTTTGAAGCTTTCTTT. It encodes CAWRDRDRIFEAFF. The chain uses TRBV30 and TRBJ1-1; TRBD1 agrees at 7 bases. The CDR3 is 14 residues long. CDR1 and CDR2 from the germline V gene are GTSNPN and SVGIG (reference sequence). With V trimmed by 3 bases and J by 7 bases, 11 bases remained unmatched. Full variable domain (outside the CDR3, taken from reference TRBV30 and TRBJ1-1): SQTIHQWPATLVQPVGSPLSLECTVEGTSNPNLYWYRQAAGRGLQLLFYSVGIGQISSEVPQNLSASRPQDRQFILSSKKLLLSDSGFYLCAWRDRDRIFEAFFGQGTRLTVV.

J is TRBJ1-3 and V is TRBV7-8, with 9 bases identical to TRBD1. From germline, CDR1 is SGHVS and CDR2 FQNEAQ. Trimming removed 5 bases from V and 2 bases from J; junction bases left unmatched: 7. The CDR3 totals 16 residues. The CDR3 loop is CASSGWDRVTGNTIYF. CDR3 nucleotide sequence: TGTGCCAGCAGCGGGTGGGACAGGGTGACTGGAAACACCATATATTTT. Supplemented by reference TRBV7-8 and TRBJ1-3, the full variable domain reads GAGVSQSPRYKVAKRGQDVALRCDPISGHVSLFWYQQALGQGPEFLTYFQNEAQLDKSGLPSDRFFAERPEGSVSTLKIQRTQQEDSAVYLCASSGWDRVTGNTIYFGEGSWLTVV.

The chain links TRBV7-9 to TRBJ2-3; D uncertain. This CDR3 region has 11 residues. V lost 4 bases and J 8 bases, leaving 7 bases between the germline ends. Looked up from germline, CDR1 is SEHNR and CDR2 is FQNEAQ (reference sequence). As DNA, the CDR3 is TGTGCCAGCAGCTCTCCCCTTACGCAGTATTTT. Amino acids: CASSSPLTQYF.

The V gene is TRBV5-1, the J gene TRBJ1-2; perhaps TRBD1 as D (5 bases). This CDR3 region has 15 residues. CDR1 and CDR2 from the germline V gene are SGHRS and YFSETQ. Trimming took off 2 bases at V and 6 bases at J, with 17 bases between the two ends. The CDR3 sequence is CASSLSPGTGNGYTF. Written as DNA, the CDR3 is TGCGCCAGCAGCTTATCGCCGGGGACCGGTAATGGCTACACCTTC.

The V and J genes are TRBV5-1 and TRBJ1-1; maybe TRBD1 (5 bases). Germline V lookup: CDR1 SGHRS, CDR2 YFSETQ. Between the trimmed V and J ends, which lost 0 bases and 1 base, there was a span of 10 bases. This CDR3 spans 15 amino acids. The CDR3, as DNA: TGCGCCAGCAGCTTGGAAGACAGTGAGAACACTGAAGCTTTCTTT. The encoded protein is CASSLEDSENTEAFF.

This rearrangement joins TRBV5-1 to TRBJ2-1; 8 nucleotides align to TRBD1. The CDR3 is 14 amino acids. V shed 0 bases and J 4 bases; nucleotides not matched to a gene: 0. Germline CDR1 reads SGHRS; CDR2 reads YFSETQ. DNA for the CDR3: TGCGCCAGCAGCTTGGGACAGGGGTACAATGAGCAGTTCTTC. As protein: CASSLGQGYNEQFF.

The V gene is TRBV2, the J gene TRBJ1-4; TRBD1 aligns across 9 bases. With 3 bases clipped from V and 8 bases from J, the junction kept 7 bases outside the gene matches. Germline loops: CDR1 SNHLY, CDR2 FYNNEI. The CDR3 runs 15 residues. CDR3 region: CASSDPTGGTEKLFF. The CDR3 DNA reads TGTGCCAGCAGTGATCCGACAGGGGGGACCGAAAAACTGTTTTTT.

This clone was detected once. The genes are TRBV4-1 and TRBJ2-2, with D uncertain. The CDR3 is 14 amino acids. Germline V gives CDR1 MGHRA, CDR2 YSYEKL. V was trimmed by 0 bases and J by 6 bases, leaving 8 bases between them. CDR3: CASSQDQGAGELFF. Here the CDR3 DNA reads TGCGCCAGCAGCCAAGATCAAGGAGCCGGGGAGCTGTTTTTT.

This clone appeared once. The genes are TRBV7-3 and TRBJ2-1, with 10 bases matching TRBD2. Germline V gene lookup returns CDR1 SGHTA and CDR2 FQGTGA. Trimming removed 8 bases from V and 15 bases from J; junction bases left unmatched: 10. The CDR3 consists of 12 residues. CDR3 sequence: CASLRLAGAAFF. In DNA form, the CDR3 reads TGTGCCAGCCTCAGGCTAGCGGGGGCGGCGTTCTTC.

V gene TRBV12-3 or TRBV12-4 combines with J gene TRBJ1-2; TRBD1 aligns across 8 bases. J lost 8 bases, V lost 6 bases, and 8 bases had no gene match. This CDR3 region has 13 residues. DNA of the CDR3: TGTGCCAGCAGCAACGACAGGGGAAAAGGCTACACCTTC. Protein sequence: CASSNDRGKGYTF.

This chain joins TRBV2 and TRBJ1-2, with 7 positions matching TRBD1. Trimming cost V 2 bases and J 5 bases; bases outside gene matches: 8. Germline V CDR1 and CDR2: SNHLY, FYNNEI. The CDR3 sequence is 15 residues long. The CDR3 is CASSERGPQGYGYTF. The CDR3 region has the DNA TGTGCCAGCAGTGAAAGGGGCCCACAGGGGTATGGCTACACCTTC.

The CDR3 is CASSLIWPSYEQYF. The CDR3, as DNA: TGTGCCAGCAGTTTGATTTGGCCGTCCTACGAGCAGTACTTC. This chain uses TRBV28 with TRBJ2-7; D gene unclear. V lost 3 bases and J lost 1, with 10 bases in between. CDR1 is MDHEN and CDR2 is SYDVKM in the germline V gene. The CDR3 runs 14 residues.

This chain uses TRBV5-1 with TRBJ2-7; D could derive from TRBD1 or TRBD2 (6 bases each). The CDR3 loop spans 15 amino acids. V was trimmed by 5 bases and J by 4 bases, leaving 19 bases between them. CDR1 and CDR2 from the germline V gene are SGHRS and YFSETQ. Here the CDR3 reads CASRPMGGAWYEQYF. The CDR3 DNA follows: TGCGCCAGCAGGCCGATGGGGGGCGCCTGGTACGAGCAGTACTTC.

The chain employs TRBV19 and TRBJ2-3; perhaps TRBD2 as D (6 bases). The CDR3 spans 13 residues. Germline lookup yields CDR1 LNHDA and CDR2 SQIVND (reference sequence). The V and J ends lost 1 base and 8 bases respectively, with 10 bases between them. The CDR3 coding sequence is TGTGCCAGTAGTATAGTGACTAGTTCTACGCAGTATTTT. Its translation: CASSIVTSSTQYF.

The chain employs TRBV28 and TRBJ1-2; D is unclear. The CDR3 has 12 amino acids. V lost 5 bases, J lost 4 bases, and 8 bases lay in between. Germline V CDR1 and CDR2: MDHEN, SYDVKM. This chain's CDR3 is CASSQDIYGYTF. CDR3 DNA sequence: TGTGCCAGCAGTCAAGACATCTATGGCTACACCTTC.

The chain carries TRBV5-4 and TRBJ1-2; 9 bases map to TRBD1. In germline, CDR1 is SGHNT, CDR2 YYREEE (reference sequence). The ends lost 2 bases at V and 8 bases at J; junction bases unmatched: 4. The CDR3 is made up of 13 amino acids. The CDR3 DNA sequence: TGTGCCAGCAGCTTTGCAGACAGGGGGGGCTACACCTTC. Protein sequence: CASSFADRGGYTF.

The chain recombines TRBV5-1 with TRBJ2-5; a possible D gene is TRBD2 (7 bases). The V and J ends lost 0 bases and 5 bases respectively, with 11 bases between them. Germline CDR1 is SGHRS and CDR2 is YFSETQ. There are 14 residues in the CDR3. The CDR3 region has the DNA TGCGCCAGCAGCTTGGTGGGGGGGCTCGAGACCCAGTACTTC. It is translated as CASSLVGGLETQYF.

The chain links TRBV27 to TRBJ1-2, with D possibly being TRBD1 (5 bases). Germline V gene sequence: CDR1 MNHEY, CDR2 SMNVEV (reference sequence). V gave up 6 bases and J gave up 7 bases, with 15 bases separating them. The CDR3 consists of 13 residues. CDR3 sequence: CASSQGRGSGYTF. DNA of the CDR3: TGTGCCAGCAGCCAAGGAAGGGGCAGTGGCTACACCTTC.

The chain carries TRBV19 and TRBJ2-1; 11 bases are shared with TRBD2. CDR3 length equals 15 residues. CDR1 LNHDA and CDR2 SQIVND come from the germline V gene (reference sequence). V lost 5 bases to trimming and J lost 6 bases; unmatched junction nucleotides: 6. The CDR3 region has the DNA TGTGCCAGTAGTCCCCGGGGGACTAGCGGCAATGAGCAGTTCTTC. Residues: CASSPRGTSGNEQFF.

V gene TRBV4-1 combines with J gene TRBJ1-4; D is perhaps TRBD1 (6 bases). CDR1 is MGHRA and CDR2 is YSYEKL in the germline V gene. V lost 4 bases and J 13 bases, leaving 19 bases between the germline ends. CDR3 length: 14 residues. CDR3 sequence: CASSRLPGADRLFF. CDR3 DNA: TGCGCCAGCAGCCGCCTACCGGGGGCAGATCGACTGTTTTTT.

The rearrangement uses TRBV11-2 and TRBJ2-3; 8 bases line up with TRBD1. Per the germline V gene, CDR1 is SGHAT and CDR2 is FQNNGV. V trimming: 5 bases; J trimming: 5 bases; junction bases outside the gene matches: 15. The CDR3 has 17 residues. CDR3 region: CASSPRTGFSSLDTQYF. The CDR3 coding sequence is TGTGCCAGCAGCCCCCGGACAGGGTTCTCCTCCTTAGATACGCAGTATTTT. The complete variable domain, with remaining parts taken from reference TRBV11-2 and TRBJ2-3, reads EAGVAQSPRYKIIEKRQSVAFWCNPISGHATLYWYQQILGQGPKLLIQFQNNGVVDDSQLPKDRFSAERLKGVDSTLKIQPAKLEDSAVYLCASSPRTGFSSLDTQYFGPGTRLTVL.

The gene calls are TRBV18 and TRBJ1-6, with unresolved D. Germline CDR1 reads KGHSH; CDR2 reads LQKENI. The ends were cut back, 2 bases at V and 0 bases at J, with 8 bases in the middle. CDR3 size: 16 residues. The DNA of the CDR3 is TGTGCCAGCTCACCAAGAGGAAGCTCCTATAATTCACCCCTCCACTTT. Encoded protein: CASSPRGSSYNSPLHF.

The chain combines TRBV11-2 with TRBJ2-3; 10 bases line up with TRBD2. V shed 0 bases and J 2 bases; nucleotides not matched to a gene: 5. Germline CDR1 SGHAT, CDR2 FQNNGV. CDR3 size: 17 residues. The CDR3, as DNA: TGTGCCAGCAGCTTAGAAAGTAGCGGGGGGCTCACAGATACGCAGTATTTT. Translated: CASSLESSGGLTDTQYF.

The chain employs TRBV15 and TRBJ1-2; no reliable D call. Germline V gives CDR1 LNHNV, CDR2 YYDKDF (reference sequence). The CDR3 runs 13 residues. V was clipped by 4 bases and J by 5 bases, with 11 bases between them. CDR3 in DNA: TGTGCCACCAGCACCTCGGCCTTGTATGGCTACACCTTC. This sequence encodes CATSTSALYGYTF.

This clone was observed once. The chain is built from TRBV6-6 and TRBJ1-1; 7 positions match TRBD1. Trimming took 2 bases from V and 8 from J; bases not matched to a gene: 14. The length of the CDR3 is 16 residues. The germline V gene has CDR1 MNHNY and CDR2 SVGAGI (reference sequence). Here the CDR3 reads CASSYPGQASGREAFF. As DNA, the CDR3 is TGTGCCAGCAGTTACCCAGGACAGGCATCCGGACGAGAAGCTTTCTTT.